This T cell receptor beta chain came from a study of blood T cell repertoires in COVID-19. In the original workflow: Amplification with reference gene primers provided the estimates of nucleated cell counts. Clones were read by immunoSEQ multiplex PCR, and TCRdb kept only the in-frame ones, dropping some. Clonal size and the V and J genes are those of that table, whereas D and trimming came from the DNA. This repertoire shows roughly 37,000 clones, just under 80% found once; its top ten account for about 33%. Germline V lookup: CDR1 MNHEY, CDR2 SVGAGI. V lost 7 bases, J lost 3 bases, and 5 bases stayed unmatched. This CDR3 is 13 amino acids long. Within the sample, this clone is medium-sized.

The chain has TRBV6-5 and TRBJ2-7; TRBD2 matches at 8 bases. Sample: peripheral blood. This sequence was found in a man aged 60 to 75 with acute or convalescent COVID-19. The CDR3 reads CASTPAGGYEQYF. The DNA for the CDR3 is TGTGCCAGCACCCCGGCGGGAGGCTACGAGCAGTACTTC.